These T cell receptor beta chains were read from a single sample in a study of blood T cell repertoires in COVID-19. TCRdb's table, derived via immunoSEQ multiplex PCR, lists solely in-frame clones and lacks some. The sample has 65,000 to 90,000 clones, 88% seen once. Source material: peripheral blood. Receptor source: a human donor in a cohort sampled during active COVID-19. Each CDR3 is given with its conserved first and last residue. D genes are given only for firm matches. Clone size, where shown, is once, few, many, or a class for clones that have expanded.

j_call v_call d_call clone_size cdr3_nt cdr3_aa
TRBJ2-1 TRBV6-5 TRBD2 NA TGTGCCAGCACGGGCGGGAGTAGGAATGAGCAGTTCTTC CASTGGSRNEQFF
TRBJ2-5 TRBV7-9 NA NA TGTGCCAGCAGCCCGCGCTGGGAGCGGCAAGAGACCCAGTACTTC CASSPRWERQETQYF
TRBJ2-3 TRBV27 NA NA TGTGCCAGCATGCAAACAACAGTGGCAGAAGTAGATACTACGCAGTATTTT CASMQTTVAEVDTTQYF
TRBJ1-4 TRBV19 NA NA TGTGCCAGTAGTATAGTGCGGGAACCAACTAATGAAAAACTGTTTTTT CASSIVREPTNEKLFF
TRBJ2-1 TRBV5-1 TRBD2 NA TGCGCCAGCGGCCGGGACTACAACAATGAGCAGTTCTTC CASGRDYNNEQFF
TRBJ2-3 TRBV7-3 TRBD2 NA TGTGCCAGCAGCAAAAGCGGGGGAAGCACAGATACGCAGTATTTT CASSKSGGSTDTQYF
TRBJ2-7 TRBV5-1 NA NA TGCGCCAGCAGCTTTTCGGCCGGGATCAGCTACGAGCAGTACTTC CASSFSAGISYEQYF
TRBJ2-1 TRBV18 NA once TGTGCCAGCTCACCAGACCCGGGGGATGAGCAGTTCTTC CASSPDPGDEQFF
TRBJ2-7 TRBV19 NA NA TGTGCCAGTAGGGACAGCAACTACGAGCAGTACTTC CASRDSNYEQYF
TRBJ2-2 TRBV27 TRBD2 NA TGTGCCAGACGCGCGGGAGGGCGTACCGGGGAGCTGTTTTTT CARRAGGRTGELFF
TRBJ2-3 TRBV19 NA NA TGTGCCAGTAGTCCTCGTATGGACTCAAGCACAGATACGCAGTATTTT CASSPRMDSSTDTQYF
TRBJ1-1 TRBV29-1 NA NA TGCAGCGTTTCCCAGGGCTCGAACACTGAAGCTTTCTTT CSVSQGSNTEAFF
TRBJ1-2 TRBV4-1 NA NA TGCGCCAGCAGCCAAGTGGGGCCGGGCTATGGCTACACCTTC CASSQVGPGYGYTF
TRBJ2-7 TRBV2 TRBD1 NA TGTGCCAGCAGCAGGGGGACAGGTATAGCCTACGAGCAGTACTTC CASSRGTGIAYEQYF
TRBJ1-3 TRBV4-1 NA NA TGCGCCAGCAGCCTCGACCCGGGGTCTGGAAACACCATATATTTT CASSLDPGSGNTIYF
TRBJ2-1 TRBV6-5 NA NA TGTGCCAGCAGCCCACAAGTCCGGGGCTACAATGAGCAGTTCTTC CASSPQVRGYNEQFF
TRBJ2-1 TRBV7-6 TRBD2 NA TGTGCCAGCAGCTTAAGTAGGAGCGGGGCCAGGAATGAGCAGTTCTTC CASSLSRSGARNEQFF
TRBJ2-1 TRBV28 NA NA TGTGCCAGCAGCAAAACTCAAACCAAATACAATGAGCAGTTCTTC CASSKTQTKYNEQFF
TRBJ1-4 TRBV25-1 NA NA TGTGCCAGCAGCCCTCTACTGAGTGAAAAACTGTTTTTT CASSPLLSEKLFF
TRBJ1-4 TRBV12-3/TRBV12-4 NA NA TGTGCCAGCAGTTTAATGCGGGATGGAAAACTGTTTTTT CASSLMRDGKLFF
TRBJ2-3 TRBV27 TRBD2 NA TGTGCCAGCAGTCCAGGGACTACTAAATACCAGCAGTATTTT CASSPGTTKYQQYF
TRBJ2-7 TRBV19 NA NA TGTGCCAGTAGCATTTCTCATAGCGGAGGTTACGAGCAGTACTTC CASSISHSGGYEQYF
TRBJ1-5 TRBV15 NA NA TGTGCCACCAGCAGAGATCTAGGGACTTTGGATCAGCCCCAGCATTTT CATSRDLGTLDQPQHF
TRBJ2-1 TRBV28 NA NA TGTGCCACCACTGAGAGTCCGGGGAAGGGACACACACGTGGGCAGTTCTTC CATTESPGKGHTRGQFF
TRBJ2-6 TRBV15 NA NA TGTGCCACCAGCAGAGATCGTGGGACAGGGGCCAACGTCCTGACTTTC CATSRDRGTGANVLTF
TRBJ2-2 TRBV19 NA NA TGTGCCAGTAGTATCACGGGTTCCACCGGGGAGCTGTTTTTT CASSITGSTGELFF
TRBJ1-2 TRBV7-8 NA NA TGTGCCAGCAGCTTAACAACCGGGACTAACTATGGCTACACCTTC CASSLTTGTNYGYTF
TRBJ1-3 TRBV29-1 NA NA TGCAGCGTTGCAGCAGGTGACTCTGGAAACACCATATATTTT CSVAAGDSGNTIYF
TRBJ1-1 TRBV18 NA NA TGTGCCAGCTCACCCACGGCGGGGGCGCCGAGGAACACTGAAGCTTTCTTT CASSPTAGAPRNTEAFF
TRBJ2-7 TRBV6-2/TRBV6-3 NA NA TGTGCCAGCAGTACCCGAGCTGTCAAATTCTACGAGCAGTACTTC CASSTRAVKFYEQYF
TRBJ1-1 TRBV5-1 TRBD1 NA TGCGCCAGCAGCCGCCCCGGGACAGGGCGGAACACTGAAGCTTTCTTT CASSRPGTGRNTEAFF
TRBJ2-5 TRBV18 NA NA TGTGCCAGCTCACCATCAGAGGCAGGGGTCGAGACCCAGTACTTC CASSPSEAGVETQYF
TRBJ1-2 TRBV19 NA few TGTGCCAGTGCCGGGACAATGGACTATGGCTACACCTTC CASAGTMDYGYTF
TRBJ2-1 TRBV6-2/TRBV6-3 TRBD2 NA TGTGCCAGCAGTACAGCGGGGGCAGTAGGGGATGAGCAGTTCTTC CASSTAGAVGDEQFF
TRBJ2-1 TRBV7-2 NA NA TGTGCCAGCAGCTTAGCGGCAAGCTCCTACAATGAGCAGTTCTTC CASSLAASSYNEQFF
TRBJ2-3 TRBV2 NA NA TGTGCCAGCAAACCCGGTCCAGATACGCAGTATTTT CASKPGPDTQYF
TRBJ2-7 TRBV14 NA few TGTGCCAGCAGCCAAGTCCCTGGCTCCGAGCAGTACTTC CASSQVPGSEQYF
TRBJ1-5 TRBV27 NA once TGTGCCAGCAGTTTAGGACAGACCAGCAATCAGCCCCAGCATTTT CASSLGQTSNQPQHF
TRBJ1-5 TRBV19 NA NA TGTGCCAGTAGTATTGGGGCAGGGAATCAGCCCCAGCATTTT CASSIGAGNQPQHF